This is a list of T cell receptor beta chains from one sample in a study of blood T cell repertoires in COVID-19. The table came from immunoSEQ multiplex PCR; TCRdb's copy has only in-frame clones and leaves some out. This table has some 450,000 clones, around 89% appearing once. Sequenced input: peripheral blood. The receptors were sampled from a woman between 50 and 59 years old with COVID-19, enrolled during active disease. Each CDR3 is given with its conserved first and last residue. A D gene is named only where the DNA matches it firmly. Size is omitted from some rows. Given values are once, few, many or a class for expanded clones.

D: TRBD2
J: TRBJ2-7
size: few
V: TRBV30
DNA: TGTGCCTGGAGTCGCGGACTAGATCACTACGAGCAGTACTTC
CDR3: CAWSRGLDHYEQYF

D: TRBD1
J: TRBJ1-2
size: NA
V: TRBV7-2
DNA: TGTGCCAGCAGCTTATACAACCTCAGGGGGGATGGCTACACCTTC
CDR3: CASSLYNLRGDGYTF

D: NA
J: TRBJ1-2
size: NA
V: TRBV25-1
DNA: TGTGCCAGCAGTGAATTTGGGGGCCTTCGGGGCTACACCTTC
CDR3: CASSEFGGLRGYTF

D: TRBD1
J: TRBJ1-2
size: NA
V: TRBV6-5
DNA: TGTGCCAGCAGTTACGGCAGGGGGGGCTACACCTTC
CDR3: CASSYGRGGYTF

D: NA
J: TRBJ2-3
size: NA
V: TRBV18
DNA: TGTGCCAGCTCACCCTCCAGGGGAGGCACAGATACGCAGTATTTT
CDR3: CASSPSRGGTDTQYF

D: TRBD2
J: TRBJ2-1
size: NA
V: TRBV18
DNA: TGTGCCAGCTCACCTGGAATAGCGGGGGGAGGTGAGCAGTTCTTC
CDR3: CASSPGIAGGGEQFF

D: TRBD1
J: TRBJ1-1
size: NA
V: TRBV5-1
DNA: TGCGCCAGCAGCTTTCCGACAGGGGGTACTGAAGCTTTCTTT
CDR3: CASSFPTGGTEAFF

D: NA
J: TRBJ1-4
size: NA
V: TRBV9
DNA: TGTGCCAGCAGCATACAGGGTAGTGGTGAAAAACTGTTTTTT
CDR3: CASSIQGSGEKLFF

D: TRBD2
J: TRBJ2-5
size: NA
V: TRBV12-3/TRBV12-4
DNA: TGTGCCAGCAGTTCGGGGGGGGAGACCCAGTACTTC
CDR3: CASSSGGETQYF

D: NA
J: TRBJ1-2
size: NA
V: TRBV2
DNA: TGTGCCAGCGCGTGGCAGGGAGGCTATGGCTACACCTTC
CDR3: CASAWQGGYGYTF

D: TRBD1
J: TRBJ1-2
size: NA
V: TRBV24-1
DNA: TGTGCCACCAGTGATTCAGGGGGTTATGGCTACACCTTC
CDR3: CATSDSGGYGYTF

D: TRBD1
J: TRBJ1-1
size: NA
V: TRBV27
DNA: TGTGCCAGCAGTTTGGCAGGGGGCAGGACTGAAGCTTTCTTT
CDR3: CASSLAGGRTEAFF

D: TRBD1
J: TRBJ1-1
size: NA
V: TRBV6-5
DNA: TGTGCCGGCAGGACAGGTCTGAACACTGAAGCTTTCTTT
CDR3: CAGRTGLNTEAFF

D: NA
J: TRBJ1-1
size: NA
V: TRBV6-4
DNA: TGTGCCAGCAGTGGTCCTCGGGGTGAAGCTTTCTTT
CDR3: CASSGPRGEAFF

D: TRBD1
J: TRBJ2-2
size: NA
V: TRBV9
DNA: TGTGCCAGCAGCGTAGATCTTGGAGATGGGACAGGTCGCGGGGAGCTGTTTTTT
CDR3: CASSVDLGDGTGRGELFF

D: NA
J: TRBJ1-4
size: NA
V: TRBV5-1
DNA: TGCGCCAGCAGCTTGGGGGGTACAGGGTCGAGGGAAAAACTGTTTTTT
CDR3: CASSLGGTGSREKLFF

D: NA
J: TRBJ2-1
size: NA
V: TRBV3-1/TRBV3-2
DNA: TGTGCCAGCAGCCAACCGAGCTCCTACAATGAGCAGTTCTTC
CDR3: CASSQPSSYNEQFF

D: NA
J: TRBJ2-6
size: NA
V: TRBV6-1
DNA: TGTGCCAGCAGTGGGACAGCCTACTCTGGGGCCAACGTCCTGACTTTC
CDR3: CASSGTAYSGANVLTF

D: TRBD2
J: TRBJ2-2
size: NA
V: TRBV9
DNA: TGTGCCAGCAGCTCCGGACTGGGGACTAGCGGGGGGACCGGGGAGCTGTTTTTT
CDR3: CASSSGLGTSGGTGELFF

D: TRBD2
J: TRBJ2-2
size: NA
V: TRBV25-1
DNA: TGTGCCAGCAGTGAATACGGGACTAGCGGGCTATACACCGGGGAGCTGTTTTTT
CDR3: CASSEYGTSGLYTGELFF

D: TRBD1
J: TRBJ2-3
size: NA
V: TRBV18
DNA: TGTGCCAGTGGACAGGGGCACACAGATACGCAGTATTTT
CDR3: CASGQGHTDTQYF

D: TRBD1
J: TRBJ2-2
size: NA
V: TRBV6-5
DNA: TGTGCCAGCTCTAGGGACAGGATAGACACCGGGGAGCTGTTTTTT
CDR3: CASSRDRIDTGELFF

D: NA
J: TRBJ2-2
size: NA
V: TRBV6-4
DNA: TGTGCCAGCAGTGACTCGGTCGGGACCGGGGAGCTGTTTTTT
CDR3: CASSDSVGTGELFF

D: NA
J: TRBJ2-7
size: NA
V: TRBV24-1
DNA: TGTGCCACCAGTGATCTTCACGCGCGCGAGCAGTACTTC
CDR3: CATSDLHAREQYF

D: NA
J: TRBJ1-3
size: NA
V: TRBV18
DNA: TGTGCCAGCTCACCCGACCGGGGAACTGGAAACACCATATATTTT
CDR3: CASSPDRGTGNTIYF

D: NA
J: TRBJ1-5
size: NA
V: TRBV2
DNA: TGTGCCAGCAGAACCGGGGGGTCGGGTCAGCCCCAGCATTTT
CDR3: CASRTGGSGQPQHF

D: NA
J: TRBJ2-2
size: NA
V: TRBV10-1
DNA: TGCGCCAGCAGTGAGGTTAGCGTCACCGGGGAGCTGTTTTTT
CDR3: CASSEVSVTGELFF

D: TRBD2
J: TRBJ2-1
size: NA
V: TRBV10-1
DNA: TGCGCCAGCAAGGGCGGGGGATCGAATGAGCAGTTCTTC
CDR3: CASKGGGSNEQFF

D: NA
J: TRBJ1-1
size: NA
V: TRBV25-1
DNA: TGTGCCAGCAGTGAATTAGGAGGGCGGAGGAACACTGAAGCTTTCTTT
CDR3: CASSELGGRRNTEAFF

D: NA
J: TRBJ1-5
size: NA
V: TRBV4-1
DNA: TGCGCCAGCGGGGCAGCCAATCAGCCCCAGCATTTT
CDR3: CASGAANQPQHF